One sample yielded the 21 T cell receptor beta chains listed below, sequenced in a study of blood T cells in healthy people across ages. The second PCR ran about 6 to 12 cycles with a sample-barcoded 5' primer and J-beta primers. Each CDR3 protein is one row after TCRdb ran MiXCR on the 5' RACE reads. The sample holds about 1.6 million distinct CDR3 sequences; 30% to 35% are singletons and the top ten take 10% to 12%. The sequencing sample was made of blood. The receptors were sampled from a woman between 25 and 40 years old in good health.

In this sample, this clonotype turned up once. J is TRBJ1-1 and V is TRBV2; 7 nucleotides agree with TRBD1. CDR1 SNHLY and CDR2 FYNNEI come from the germline V gene. Trimming removed 3 bases from V and 6 bases from J; junction bases left unmatched: 7. This CDR3 is built from 14 residues. The CDR3 loop is CASSEQGGYAEAFF. The CDR3 DNA reads as TGTGCCAGCAGTGAGCAGGGGGGGTACGCTGAAGCTTTCTTT.

This sequence joins TRBV12-3 or TRBV12-4 and TRBJ2-3; 8 bases are shared with TRBD1. The V and J ends lost 3 bases and 3 bases, in that order; junction bases with no gene match: 8. The CDR3 spans 16 residues. The CDR3 loop reads CASSFDRGSWTDTQYF. The CDR3 nucleotides read TGTGCCAGCAGTTTTGACAGGGGCTCTTGGACAGATACGCAGTATTTT.

CDR3 region: CSSWGESTQYF. The CDR3 coding sequence is TGCAGCTCCTGGGGGGAAAGTACGCAGTATTTT. This chain uses TRBV29-1 with TRBJ2-3; a possible D gene is TRBD2 (6 bases). The CDR3 consists of 11 residues. The V end lost 8 bases, the J end lost 8 bases, and 14 bases lay between the germline ends. Per germline, CDR1 SQVTM and CDR2 ANQGSEA.

The table lists this clonotype with a few counts. The V and J genes are TRBV13 and TRBJ1-1; D perhaps matches TRBD1 (5 bases). Germline CDR1 reads PRHDT; CDR2 reads FYEKMQ (reference sequence). V gave up 7 bases and J gave up 3 bases, with 18 bases separating them. The CDR3 is 15 amino acids. The chain's CDR3 is CASNERGGWYTEAFF. The CDR3, as DNA: TGTGCCAGCAACGAACGGGGGGGGTGGTACACTGAAGCTTTCTTT.

A few counts support this clonotype. V is TRBV30 and J is TRBJ2-4, with D perhaps matching TRBD2 (6 bases). The J call is in doubt because the DNA end fits TRBJ2-7 better. Germline CDR1 is GTSNPN and CDR2 is SVGIG (reference sequence). The CDR3 runs 14 residues. The CDR3 DNA is TGTGCCTGGAGTTCAACCGGGACTGCCTACGAGCAGTACTTC. Translation gives CAWSSTGTAYEQYF.

A few counts support this clonotype. The chain couples TRBV20-1 to TRBJ2-5, with D perhaps matching TRBD2 (7 bases). This CDR3 has 14 residues. Germline values: CDR1 DFQATT, CDR2 SNEGSKA (reference sequence). Trimming removed 7 bases from V and 1 base from J, with 16 bases in between. CDR3 DNA: TGCAGTGAGGTGCCGAGGGGGGGCCAAGAGACCCAGTACTTC. Its protein product is CSEVPRGGQETQYF.

This chain connects TRBV12-3 or TRBV12-4 to TRBJ1-1; maybe TRBD1 (5 bases). The germline V and J ends were trimmed by 3 bases and 4 bases, with 15 bases remaining between them. This CDR3 spans 15 amino acids. The CDR3 loop reads CASSLGTIGATEAFF. DNA of the CDR3: TGTGCCAGCAGTTTGGGGACTATTGGGGCCACTGAAGCTTTCTTT.

The chain couples TRBV9 to TRBJ2-3; the match to TRBD2 covers 11 bases. The length of the CDR3 is 16 residues. Germline V lookup: CDR1 SGDLS, CDR2 YYNGEE. With 7 bases clipped from V and 4 bases from J, the junction kept 11 bases outside the gene matches. Here the CDR3 reads CASGTRSGGAADTQYF. The CDR3 DNA reads as TGTGCCAGCGGCACCCGTAGCGGGGGGGCCGCAGATACGCAGTATTTT.

The rearrangement uses TRBV27 and TRBJ1-2, with D tentatively TRBD1 (5 bases). From germline, CDR1 is MNHEY and CDR2 SMNVEV (reference sequence). V shed 5 bases and J shed 1 base, with 17 bases lying between them. The CDR3 consists of 16 residues. Here the CDR3 reads CASSRQGHPHNYGYTF. CDR3 nucleotides: TGTGCCAGCAGTCGGCAGGGCCACCCTCATAACTATGGCTACACCTTC.

The gene calls are TRBV4-2 and TRBJ2-7; D is possibly TRBD1 (6 bases). This CDR3 has 15 amino acids. The V end was cut by 1 base, the J end by 1 base, with 11 bases between. Germline V gene data show CDR1 as LGHNA and CDR2 as YNFKEQ. The CDR3 nucleotides are TGTGCCAGCAGCCAAGGGACAGCCTCATCCTACGAGCAGTACTTC. It yields the protein CASSQGTASSYEQYF.

The V and J genes are TRBV27 and TRBJ2-3; D is undetermined. Germline CDR1 reads MNHEY; CDR2 reads SMNVEV (reference sequence). The V end lost 3 bases, the J end lost 2 bases, and 12 bases lay between the germline ends. The CDR3 covers 15 residues. The DNA for the CDR3 is TGTGCCAGCAGTTTGATAGGGCTCCACACAGATACGCAGTATTTT. This sequence encodes CASSLIGLHTDTQYF.

This clonotype was counted only a few times. The rearrangement uses TRBV30 and TRBJ2-3; TRBD2 matches at 8 bases. CDR3 size: 13 residues. CDR1 GTSNPN and CDR2 SVGIG come from the germline V gene (reference sequence). Unmatched junction bases numbered 2, after V lost 4 bases and J lost 2 bases. The CDR3 DNA sequence: TGTGCCTGGACGCGGGGGGTCACAGATACGCAGTATTTT. This sequence encodes CAWTRGVTDTQYF. Full variable domain (outside the CDR3, taken from reference TRBV30 and TRBJ2-3): SQTIHQWPATLVQPVGSPLSLECTVEGTSNPNLYWYRQAAGRGLQLLFYSVGIGQISSEVPQNLSASRPQDRQFILSSKKLLLSDSGFYLCAWTRGVTDTQYFGPGTRLTVL.

This clonotype was counted a few times. The chain couples TRBV9 to TRBJ1-2; weak D call: TRBD1 (5 bases). The germline gives CDR1 SGDLS, CDR2 YYNGEE. Trimming pared 4 bases from V and 8 bases from J, leaving 15 bases between. The CDR3 is 13 amino acids. The CDR3 here is CASSSGEEYGYTF. The CDR3 DNA follows: TGTGCCAGCAGCTCGGGGGAGGAGTACGGCTACACCTTC.

A single count supports this clonotype. The junction and the germline gene differ at one end; a read error may be behind it. The J gene is TRBJ1-5, the V gene TRBV7-9; D gene unclear. The germline gives CDR1 SEHNR, CDR2 FQNEAQ (reference sequence). The CDR3 is 15 residues long. The CDR3 spells CASSGFGGSSQPQHF. The CDR3 region has the DNA TGTGCCAGCAGCGGCTTTGGCGGGAGCAGTCAGCCCCAGCATTTT.

This sequence joins TRBV5-1 and TRBJ2-5, with 13 bases matching TRBD2. The CDR3 extends over 13 amino acids. The germline V gene has CDR1 SGHRS and CDR2 YFSETQ. V shed 5 bases, J shed 5 bases, and the junction held 0 bases outside the gene matches. CDR3 loop: CASRLAGGETQYF. CDR3 DNA sequence: TGCGCCAGCAGACTAGCGGGAGGGGAGACCCAGTACTTC.

This chain joins TRBV10-2 and TRBJ1-1; no definite D call. Trimming stripped 7 bases from V and 5 bases from J, with 17 bases between. The CDR3 covers 14 residues. Germline V gene sequence: CDR1 WSHSY, CDR2 SAAADI. As DNA, the CDR3 is TGCGCCAGCACGGACCCGAGTCTGTGGACTGAAGCTTTCTTT. Translating gives CASTDPSLWTEAFF.

Comment on this clonotype: One junction end disagrees with the germline gene, perhaps due to a read error. The chain has TRBV4-1 and TRBJ2-5, with 7 bases that match TRBD1. Germline CDR1 reads MGHRA; CDR2 reads YSYEKL. CDR3 size: 14 residues. Here the CDR3 reads CAGSPGTAQETQYF. CDR3 nucleotide sequence: TGCGCCGGCAGCCCTGGGACAGCACAAGAGACCCAGTACTTC.

This clonotype showed up just a few times. The chain uses TRBV10-3 and TRBJ1-2; D gene ambiguous. V dropped 2 bases and J dropped 2 bases, with 6 bases sitting between them. Looked up from germline, CDR1 is ENHRY and CDR2 is SYGVKD. CDR3 length: 13 residues. The chain's CDR3 is CAISEAENYGYTF. The DNA of the CDR3 is TGTGCCATCAGTGAGGCAGAGAACTATGGCTACACCTTC.

The rearrangement uses TRBV28 and TRBJ2-3; the match to TRBD1 covers 7 bases. The V gene's germline CDR1 is MDHEN and CDR2 SYDVKM. The length of the CDR3 is 20 residues. With 6 bases clipped from V and 0 bases from J, the junction kept 21 bases outside the gene matches. The CDR3 region has the DNA TGTGCCAGCAGCTTTCAGATTCGGGACAGCAGCCCCGTTAGCACAGATACGCAGTATTTT. Protein: CASSFQIRDSSPVSTDTQYF.

The CDR3 protein is CASSLDQGAIGLYF. The DNA for the CDR3 is TGTGCCAGCAGCTTAGATCAGGGGGCGATTGGCCTGTACTTC. The chain recombines TRBV7-9 with TRBJ2-5, with 8 bases fitting TRBD1. This CDR3 is 14 amino acids long. The trim removed 1 base at V and 13 bases at J, leaving 11 bases unmatched. CDR1 is SEHNR, CDR2 FQNEAQ, per germline (reference sequence).

This clonotype was picked up a small number of times. The chain couples TRBV7-9 to TRBJ2-3; TRBD2 is a possible D gene (6 bases). CDR1 SEHNR and CDR2 FQNEAQ come from the germline V gene (reference sequence). The V end was cut by 8 bases, the J end by 5 bases, with 17 bases between. CDR3 size: 14 residues. DNA for the CDR3: TGTGCCAGCCACGGCGGGGCGGATAAAGATACGCAGTATTTT. It encodes CASHGGADKDTQYF.